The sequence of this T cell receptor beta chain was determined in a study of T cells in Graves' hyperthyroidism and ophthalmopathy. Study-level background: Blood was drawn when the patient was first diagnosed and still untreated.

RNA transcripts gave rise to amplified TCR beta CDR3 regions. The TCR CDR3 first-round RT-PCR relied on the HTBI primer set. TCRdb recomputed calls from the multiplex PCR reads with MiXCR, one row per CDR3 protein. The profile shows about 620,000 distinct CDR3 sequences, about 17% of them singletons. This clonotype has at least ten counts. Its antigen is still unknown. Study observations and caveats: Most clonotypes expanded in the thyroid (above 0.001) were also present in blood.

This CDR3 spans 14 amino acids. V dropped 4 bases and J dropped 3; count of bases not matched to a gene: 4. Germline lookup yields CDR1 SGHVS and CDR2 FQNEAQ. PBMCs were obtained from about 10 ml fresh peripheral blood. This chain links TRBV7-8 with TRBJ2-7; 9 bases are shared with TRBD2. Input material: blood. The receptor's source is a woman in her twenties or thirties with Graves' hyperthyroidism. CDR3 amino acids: CASSSSGISYEQYF. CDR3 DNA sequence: TGTGCCAGCAGCTCTAGCGGGATTAGCTACGAGCAGTACTTC.